This TCR beta chain was recovered during a study of blood T cell repertoires in COVID-19. The wider study: Whether acute or convalescent, the COVID-19 samples came from the United States, Italy and Spain.

Only in-frame clones appear in the TCRdb table, and some are missing; sequencing was by immunoSEQ multiplex PCR. The sample records around 79,000 clones, roughly 83% being singletons. CDR1 is SGHNT, CDR2 YYREEE, per germline (reference sequence). V gave up 2 bases and J gave up 0 bases, with 11 bases separating them. CDR3 length: 16 amino acids. The specimen sequenced was peripheral blood. The receptor was derived from a woman between 55 and 75 years old with acute or convalescent COVID-19. The chain carries TRBV5-4 and TRBJ1-4, with a weak D call TRBD1 (5 bases). Written as DNA, the CDR3 is TGTGCCAGCAGCTTAAGAGGGGAGGCAACTAATGAAAAACTGTTTTTT. It yields the protein CASSLRGEATNEKLFF.